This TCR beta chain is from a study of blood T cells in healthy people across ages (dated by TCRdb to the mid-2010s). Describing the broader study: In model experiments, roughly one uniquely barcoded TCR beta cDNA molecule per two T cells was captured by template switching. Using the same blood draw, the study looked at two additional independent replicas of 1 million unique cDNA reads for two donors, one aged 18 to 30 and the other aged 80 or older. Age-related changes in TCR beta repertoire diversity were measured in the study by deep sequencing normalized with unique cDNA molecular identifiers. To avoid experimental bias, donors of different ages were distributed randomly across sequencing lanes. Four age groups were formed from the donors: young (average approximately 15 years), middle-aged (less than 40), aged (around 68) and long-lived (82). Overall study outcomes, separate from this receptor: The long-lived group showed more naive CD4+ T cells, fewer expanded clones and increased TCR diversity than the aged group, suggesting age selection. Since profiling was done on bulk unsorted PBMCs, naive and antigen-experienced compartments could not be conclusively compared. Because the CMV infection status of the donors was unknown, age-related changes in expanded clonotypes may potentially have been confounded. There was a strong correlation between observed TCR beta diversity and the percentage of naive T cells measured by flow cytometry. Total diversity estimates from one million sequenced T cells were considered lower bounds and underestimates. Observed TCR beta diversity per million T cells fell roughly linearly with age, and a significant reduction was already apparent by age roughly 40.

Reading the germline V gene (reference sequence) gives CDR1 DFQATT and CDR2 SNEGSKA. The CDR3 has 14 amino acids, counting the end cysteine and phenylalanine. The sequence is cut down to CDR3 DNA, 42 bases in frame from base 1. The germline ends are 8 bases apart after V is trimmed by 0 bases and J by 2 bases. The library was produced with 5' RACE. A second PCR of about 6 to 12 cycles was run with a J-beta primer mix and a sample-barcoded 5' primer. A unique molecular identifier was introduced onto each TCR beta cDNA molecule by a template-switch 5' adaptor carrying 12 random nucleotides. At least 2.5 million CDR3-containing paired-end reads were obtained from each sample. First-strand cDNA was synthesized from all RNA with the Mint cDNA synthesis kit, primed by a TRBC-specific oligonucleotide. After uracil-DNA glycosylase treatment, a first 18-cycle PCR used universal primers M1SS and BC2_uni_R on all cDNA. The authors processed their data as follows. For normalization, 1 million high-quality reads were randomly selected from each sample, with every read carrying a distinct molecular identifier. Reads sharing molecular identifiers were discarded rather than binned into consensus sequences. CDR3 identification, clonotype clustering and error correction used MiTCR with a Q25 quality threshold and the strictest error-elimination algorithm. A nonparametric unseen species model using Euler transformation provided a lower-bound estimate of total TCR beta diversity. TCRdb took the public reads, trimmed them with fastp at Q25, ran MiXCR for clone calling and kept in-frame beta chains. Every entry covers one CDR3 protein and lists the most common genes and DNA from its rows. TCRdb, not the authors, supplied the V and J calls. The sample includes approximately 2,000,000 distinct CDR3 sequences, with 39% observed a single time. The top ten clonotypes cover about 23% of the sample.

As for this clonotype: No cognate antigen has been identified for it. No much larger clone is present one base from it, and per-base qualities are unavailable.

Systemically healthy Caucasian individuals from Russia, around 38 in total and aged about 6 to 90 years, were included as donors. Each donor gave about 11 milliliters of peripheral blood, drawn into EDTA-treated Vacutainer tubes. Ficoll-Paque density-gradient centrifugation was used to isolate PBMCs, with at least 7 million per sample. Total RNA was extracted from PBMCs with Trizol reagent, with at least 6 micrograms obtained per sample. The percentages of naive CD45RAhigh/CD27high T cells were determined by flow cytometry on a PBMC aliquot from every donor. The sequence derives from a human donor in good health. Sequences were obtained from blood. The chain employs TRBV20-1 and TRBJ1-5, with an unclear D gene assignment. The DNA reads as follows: TGCAGTGCTAGAGATCTGCCGTGCAATCAGCCCCAGCATTTT. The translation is CSARDLPCNQPQHF.